A selection of T cell receptor beta chains follows, all from one sample in a study of T cell repertoires in cytomegalovirus infection. TCRdb redid the calling of the reads with MiXCR, one entry per CDR3 protein. The sample records over 200,000 distinct CDR3 sequences, roughly an eighth being singletons. The specimen was PBMCs. These receptors originate from a human donor in good health (CMV status not recorded). Some clones in this sample may be carry-over from other donors' samples. CDR3s include the opening cysteine and the closing phenylalanine or tryptophan. The order of the fields is V gene, J gene, clone size, CDR3 protein. Only part of the rows carry a size: once, few, many, or a class if the clone is expanded.

V gene: TRBV29-1; J gene: TRBJ1-1; clone size: -; CDR3 protein: CSGGTVGTEAFF
V gene: TRBV24-1; J gene: TRBJ2-2; clone size: -; CDR3 protein: CATSDWTGAGGELFF
V gene: TRBV5-1; J gene: TRBJ1-1; clone size: -; CDR3 protein: CASSDRGTEAFF
V gene: TRBV12-3/TRBV12-4; J gene: TRBJ2-5; clone size: many; CDR3 protein: CASSPGPGTQYF
V gene: TRBV10-3; J gene: TRBJ1-5; clone size: few; CDR3 protein: CAISDGSGNQPQHF
V gene: TRBV20-1; J gene: TRBJ1-1; clone size: few; CDR3 protein: CSAGGGTEAFF
V gene: TRBV20-1; J gene: TRBJ2-3; clone size: once; CDR3 protein: CSARDPAGVSDTQYF
V gene: TRBV7-2; J gene: TRBJ1-1; clone size: many; CDR3 protein: CASSFGGAGLKNTEAFF
V gene: TRBV7-9; J gene: TRBJ2-5; clone size: few; CDR3 protein: CASSTGGAKTQYF
V gene: TRBV7-2; J gene: TRBJ2-3; clone size: many; CDR3 protein: CASSTSGSLADTQYF
V gene: TRBV7-8; J gene: TRBJ2-7; clone size: many; CDR3 protein: CASSLVLGLAGAQGSYEQYF
V gene: TRBV2; J gene: TRBJ2-1; clone size: -; CDR3 protein: CASSESGRAFGQFF
V gene: TRBV19; J gene: TRBJ2-7; clone size: -; CDR3 protein: CASTFGYEQYF
V gene: TRBV5-6; J gene: TRBJ2-2; clone size: many; CDR3 protein: CASRTGTALTGELFF
V gene: TRBV7-2; J gene: TRBJ2-7; clone size: many; CDR3 protein: CASSLGGAASFGYEQYF
V gene: TRBV7-2; J gene: TRBJ2-1; clone size: -; CDR3 protein: CASSLAGANEQFF
V gene: TRBV6-1; J gene: TRBJ1-5; clone size: few; CDR3 protein: CASSEALVSNQPQHF
V gene: TRBV29-1; J gene: TRBJ1-3; clone size: -; CDR3 protein: CSVEDSETASGNTIYF
V gene: TRBV3-1; J gene: TRBJ2-5; clone size: many; CDR3 protein: CASSQDGGGLKTQYF
V gene: TRBV4-1; J gene: TRBJ1-5; clone size: -; CDR3 protein: CASSRSDYSNQPQHF
V gene: TRBV11-2; J gene: TRBJ1-1; clone size: many; CDR3 protein: CASSFVSSGGYMNTEAFF
V gene: TRBV5-1; J gene: TRBJ1-1; clone size: few; CDR3 protein: CASSLISGHPGTEAFF
V gene: TRBV6-2/TRBV6-3; J gene: TRBJ2-7; clone size: many; CDR3 protein: CASTIRGDPSYEQYF
V gene: TRBV28; J gene: TRBJ2-3; clone size: once; CDR3 protein: CASSLAYPDTQYF
V gene: TRBV6-2/TRBV6-3; J gene: TRBJ2-1; clone size: many; CDR3 protein: CASSSGTSGRALLYNEQFF
V gene: TRBV29-1; J gene: TRBJ2-2; clone size: -; CDR3 protein: CSVDQANTGELFF
V gene: TRBV12-3/TRBV12-4; J gene: TRBJ1-1; clone size: many; CDR3 protein: CASSRSRDRSVNTEAFF
V gene: TRBV7-2; J gene: TRBJ2-1; clone size: many; CDR3 protein: CASSGRTSGRSNEQFF
V gene: TRBV6-2/TRBV6-3; J gene: TRBJ1-5; clone size: -; CDR3 protein: CASSYQGRDQPQHF
V gene: TRBV7-3; J gene: TRBJ2-2; clone size: many; CDR3 protein: CASSLLAVATGELFF
V gene: TRBV28; J gene: TRBJ2-2; clone size: -; CDR3 protein: CASRSTGEGTGELFF
V gene: TRBV7-8; J gene: TRBJ2-1; clone size: many; CDR3 protein: CASSSGGEQFF
V gene: TRBV20-1; J gene: TRBJ2-5; clone size: few; CDR3 protein: CSARLAGGVETQYF
V gene: TRBV6-1; J gene: TRBJ1-5; clone size: -; CDR3 protein: CTSRWDNQPQHF
V gene: TRBV20-1; J gene: TRBJ2-5; clone size: -; CDR3 protein: CSARSLAGGWGGETQYF
V gene: TRBV19; J gene: TRBJ1-2; clone size: many; CDR3 protein: CASSIGPGDGYTF
V gene: TRBV2; J gene: TRBJ2-1; clone size: many; CDR3 protein: CASSGDRGRSGSRDEQFF
V gene: TRBV19; J gene: TRBJ2-3; clone size: many; CDR3 protein: CASSPRTSGLADTQYF
V gene: TRBV7-6; J gene: TRBJ2-5; clone size: many; CDR3 protein: CASSPNVGVLETQYF
V gene: TRBV28; J gene: TRBJ1-1; clone size: many; CDR3 protein: CASSSGAGGPENTEAFF
V gene: TRBV5-1; J gene: TRBJ1-2; clone size: -; CDR3 protein: CASSLDRGNNGYTF
V gene: TRBV29-1; J gene: TRBJ2-5; clone size: many; CDR3 protein: CSGRLAGAWETQYF
V gene: TRBV5-1; J gene: TRBJ1-1; clone size: many; CDR3 protein: CASSLVTNTEAFF
V gene: TRBV19; J gene: TRBJ1-5; clone size: few; CDR3 protein: CASSISRRSNQPQHF